This TCR beta chain was identified in a study of T cell responses to AZD1222 COVID-19 vaccine. Sequencing used immunoSEQ multiplex PCR; TCRdb keeps in-frame clones, though not all of them. The repertoire holds some 150,000 clones, with about 87% as singletons. Germline assignment: CDR1 SGHTA and CDR2 FQGTGA. The CDR3 has 13 residues. V was cut by 5 bases and J by 7 bases, with 14 bases left in between. The chain joins TRBV7-3 to TRBJ2-5, with D unclear. The sequenced sample was peripheral blood, obtained on day 0 of AZD1222 vaccination. This clonotype originated in an adult in good health. CDR3 in amino acids: CASSPTVGATQYF. The CDR3 DNA sequence: TGTGCCAGCAGCCCCACGGTAGGCGCGACCCAGTACTTC.